These T cell receptor beta chains were read from a single sample in a study of beta chain features in type 1 diabetes. Method: immunoSEQ multiplex PCR; TCRdb's copy keeps in-frame clones and lacks some. This table holds 350,000 to 450,000 clones, around 16% found once. Specimen: naive CD4+ T cells from blood. These receptors all stem from a woman younger than 35 in good health. Each CDR3 is given without its conserved first and last residue. The order of the fields is D gene, J gene, V gene, CDR3 protein. A D gene is named only where the DNA matches it firmly.

. | TRBJ1-1 | TRBV30 | AWSVLQGNTEAF
. | TRBJ1-1 | TRBV25-1 | ASKGMETEAF
TRBD2 | TRBJ2-5 | TRBV27 | ASRRLAAQETQY
TRBD2 | TRBJ2-1 | TRBV5-1 | ASRTSGISYNEQF
. | TRBJ2-1 | TRBV25-1 | ASSATLGSNEQF
TRBD1 | TRBJ1-1 | TRBV29-1 | SVPSGQGITRKTEAF
TRBD1 | TRBJ2-3 | TRBV29-1 | SANRGSSTDTQY
TRBD1 | TRBJ1-4 | TRBV6-4 | ASSPGQGNEKLF
TRBD2 | TRBJ2-2 | TRBV5-4 | ASSWDSGRKAGELF
TRBD1 | TRBJ1-5 | TRBV7-2 | ASSGDRAGNQPQH
. | TRBJ2-1 | TRBV28 | ASSLASGRNEQF
. | TRBJ1-2 | TRBV9 | ASSTRVNYGYT
. | TRBJ2-1 | TRBV7-8 | ASSLLRVPYNEQF
TRBD2 | TRBJ2-5 | TRBV15 | ATSRPSSGETQY
. | TRBJ2-7 | TRBV11-2 | ASSLGTPWTYEQY
TRBD1 | TRBJ2-5 | TRBV2 | ASWGTGRETQY